The table lists the clone carrying this T cell receptor beta chain with a few counts. Its antigen is not known. The authors prepared the TCRbeta library with unique molecular identifiers. TCRdb re-analysed the PCR reads in MiXCR, keeping a single row per CDR3 protein. The sample lists fewer than 250,000 distinct CDR3 sequences; approximately 15% were seen once. The sample comes from a study of T-cell reconstitution after alpha-beta-depleted transplantation in children. The study, taken as a whole, reports: After transplant, at about two months, alpha-beta T cells were reportedly derived from several hundred expanded graft clones. By one year post-transplant, T-cell counts and diversity largely arose from T cells that were newly produced.

The germline V gene encodes CDR1 MNHEY and CDR2 SVGEGT. The CDR3 extends over 14 amino acids. The V end lost 3 bases, the J end lost 8 bases, and 14 bases lay between the germline ends. Sequenced material: PBMCs, mostly from graft donor cells, taken 360 days after TCRalphabeta/CD19-depleted stem cell transplant. The TCR was taken from a male patient aged 2-9 years who had a stem cell transplant for acute lymphoblastic leukemia, so the T cells may come from the graft donor. The chain has TRBV6-2 or TRBV6-3 and TRBJ1-5, with a possible D match to TRBD1 (5 bases). This CDR3 is CASSYGGPGEPQHF. CDR3 in DNA: TGTGCCAGCAGTTATGGGGGTCCGGGGGAGCCCCAGCATTTT.